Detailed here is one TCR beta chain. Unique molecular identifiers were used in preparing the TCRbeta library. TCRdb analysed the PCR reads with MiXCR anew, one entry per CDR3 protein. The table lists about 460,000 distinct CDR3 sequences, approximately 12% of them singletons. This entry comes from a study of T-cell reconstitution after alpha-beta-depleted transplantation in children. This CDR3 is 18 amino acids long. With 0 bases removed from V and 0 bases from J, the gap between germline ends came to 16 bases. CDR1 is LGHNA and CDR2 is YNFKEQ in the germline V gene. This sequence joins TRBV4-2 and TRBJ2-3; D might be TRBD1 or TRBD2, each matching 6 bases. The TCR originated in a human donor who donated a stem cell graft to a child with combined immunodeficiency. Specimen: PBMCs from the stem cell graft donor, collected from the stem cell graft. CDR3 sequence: CASSQDGGWTDSTDTQYF. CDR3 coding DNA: TGTGCCAGCAGCCAAGATGGGGGGTGGACAGACAGCACAGATACGCAGTATTTT.